This TCR beta chain derives from a study of blood T cell repertoires in COVID-19. Those enrolled in Seattle joined during active infection and were followed longitudinally afterward. The protocol was immunoSEQ multiplex PCR, while the TCRdb copy is restricted to in-frame clones and leaves out a portion. There are approximately 100,000 clones in the sample; about 87% occur only once, and about 4.2% lies in the top ten. This clonotype was obtained from a human donor with COVID-19, enrolled during active disease. The donor label of this sample is uncertain. Sequenced: peripheral blood.

Here the CDR3 reads CASSSSGTGLSYEQYF. Written as DNA, the CDR3 is TGCGCCAGCAGCTCCTCCGGGACAGGTCTTAGTTACGAGCAGTACTTC. The rearrangement joins TRBV5-1 to TRBJ2-7, with 8 bases fitting TRBD1. The CDR3 covers 16 residues. The V segment lost 3 bases and the J segment 4 bases; nucleotides outside the gene matches: 12. Germline CDR1 SGHRS, CDR2 YFSETQ.